The rows below give T cell receptor beta chains drawn from one sample of a study of blood T cell repertoires in COVID-19. Libraries were prepared by immunoSEQ multiplex PCR; TCRdb keeps only in-frame clonotypes and omits some of them. The data contain approximately 93,000 clones, approximately 87% of them seen just once; the ten biggest clones take up 1.1%. The sequenced sample consisted of peripheral blood. The receptors were gathered from a human donor in a cohort sampled during active COVID-19. CDR3s include the opening cysteine and the closing phenylalanine or tryptophan. A D gene is named only where the DNA matches it firmly. Only part of the rows carry a size: once, few, many, or a class if the clone is expanded.

>.|TRBV7-2|TRBJ2-1|.
TGTGCCAGCAGCTTGAGGGTCCAGACCTACAATGAGCAGTTCTTC
CASSLRVQTYNEQFF
>.|TRBV19|TRBJ2-1|once
TGTGCCAGTAGGCTGAGCTCCTACAATGAGCAGTTCTTC
CASRLSSYNEQFF
>.|TRBV6-4|TRBJ2-1|.
TGTGCCAGCAGTGAGGGGGCGGGTTCGGGCAATGAGCAGTTCTTC
CASSEGAGSGNEQFF
>TRBD1|TRBV7-8|TRBJ2-7|.
TGTGCCAGCAGCCCTGGACAGGGGTACTACGAGCAGTACTTC
CASSPGQGYYEQYF
>.|TRBV7-3|TRBJ2-2|once
TGTGCCAGCAGCTCAGGGGCGGTTAACACCGGGGAGCTGTTTTTT
CASSSGAVNTGELFF
>TRBD2|TRBV5-1|TRBJ2-1|.
TGCGCCAGCAGCTTAACGACTAGCGGGACCTTAAAGGAGGAGCAGTTCTTC
CASSLTTSGTLKEEQFF
>.|TRBV6-5|TRBJ2-6|.
TGTGCCAGCAGCCCACAGGGTTCTGGGGCCAACGTCCTGACTTTC
CASSPQGSGANVLTF
>.|TRBV11-3|TRBJ2-1|once
TGTGCCAGCAGCTCTAGGGACACAGGCCCGAATGAGCAGTTCTTC
CASSSRDTGPNEQFF
>.|TRBV6-4|TRBJ2-1|.
TGTGCCAGCAGTGTGCAGGGGGGAGGTAATGAGCAGTTCTTC
CASSVQGGGNEQFF
>TRBD1|TRBV14|TRBJ2-7|.
TGTGCCAGCAGCCAAGCGACAGGGGGTGTATACGAGCAGTACTTC
CASSQATGGVYEQYF
>.|TRBV2|TRBJ1-2|.
TGTGCCAGCAGTTTCGACCGGGGGGGCTACACCTTC
CASSFDRGGYTF
>.|TRBV6-1|TRBJ2-3|.
TGTGCCAGCAGTGAAGGGTTAACGTCGACGGGAGCCCGCACAGATACGCAGTATTTT
CASSEGLTSTGARTDTQYF
>TRBD2|TRBV7-9|TRBJ2-7|.
TGTGCCAGCAGCTTATCTAGCGGGAGCTACGAGCAGTACTTC
CASSLSSGSYEQYF
>.|TRBV2|TRBJ1-1|.
TGTGCCAGCAGGATTGCCCGGGGGCGGGGGGCTTTCTTT
CASRIARGRGAFF
>TRBD2|TRBV4-2|TRBJ2-1|.
TGTGCCAGCAGCCAAGCGGTCAGCGGGAGTTACAATGAGCAGTTCTTC
CASSQAVSGSYNEQFF